This TCR beta chain was sequenced during a study of blood T cells in healthy people across ages. Concerning this clonotype: The antigen is undetermined.

This CDR3 region has 14 residues. CDR1 and CDR2 (germline): SGHTA, FQGNSA. V dropped 5 bases and J dropped 10; count of bases not matched to a gene: 8. Primed by a sample-barcoded 5' primer and a J-beta primer mix, a second PCR proceeded for 7 to 11 cycles. Every molecule of cDNA carried a tag from a template-switch adaptor with 12 random nucleotides. TCRdb analysed the 5' RACE reads with MiXCR anew, one entry per CDR3 protein. The repertoire holds hundreds of thousands of distinct CDR3 sequences, roughly 43% seen once, with around 20% in the top ten. Study-level results: Strong correlation linked observed beta diversity and percent naive T cells. Without sorted subsets, naive and antigen-experienced compartments could not be conclusively compared.

Sequences were obtained from blood. V gene TRBV7-2 combines with J gene TRBJ1-6, with 7 bases aligning to TRBD1. This clonotype was obtained from a woman aged 55-70 years in good health. The chain's CDR3 is CASSLGQRRSPLHF. Here the CDR3 DNA reads TGTGCCAGCAGCCTGGGACAGCGGCGGTCACCCCTCCACTTT. Complete variable domain (other parts from reference TRBV7-2 and TRBJ1-6): GAGVSQSPSNKVTEKGKDVELRCDPISGHTALYWYRQSLGQGLEFLIYFQGNSAPDKSGLPSDRFSAERTGGSVSTLTIQRTQQEDSAVYLCASSLGQRRSPLHFGNGTRLTVT.